This T cell receptor (beta chain) is drawn from a study of tumor-infiltrating lymphocytes in primary liver carcinoma. Findings of the study overall: Only about 7.5-25% of top clones spanned all five tumor regions.

The germline V gene has CDR1 SGHRS and CDR2 YFSETQ. The CDR3 runs 15 residues. In the case of this clonotype: The antigen is unknown. A read error may account for a junction end that differs from germline.

Co-extraction of both nucleic acids (RNA and DNA) used roughly 18-34 mg of unsorted bulk tissue. Surgeons treated the primary liver carcinoma of the patients by surgical resection. Chronic HBV infection, which was untreated, was present in the patients. cDNA specific to TCR beta was made from 500 to 650 ng of total RNA, with a constant-region primer employed for priming. Employing slightly modified ARM-PCR, three nested multiplex PCR rounds were run, and these gave rise to the TCR beta libraries. Use of TRBV1-TRBV30 forward primers with a C-beta reverse primer characterized the first two PCR rounds, which lasted about 11 cycles each. From the multiplex PCR reads, TCRdb called clonotypes with MiXCR, one entry per CDR3 protein. The data contain 95,000 to 100,000 distinct CDR3 sequences, around 66% of them singletons.

The gene calls are TRBV5-1 and TRBJ1-2, with D unresolved. This receptor was identified in a woman aged 60 to 75 with primary liver carcinoma and hepatitis B virus infection. The source material was liver tumor tissue from sampling region 2. Subset: tumor region T2, inferior pole. The CDR3 nucleotides are TGCGCCACCAGCTTGTCCGGGATATGGGGAGATGGCTACACCTTC. Translated: CATSLSGIWGDGYTF.